Following are 7 T cell receptor beta chains from one sample sequenced in a study of control samples from healthy donors and cancer patients. Sequenced by immunoSEQ multiplex PCR; TCRdb stores in-frame clones only, minus some. The top ten hold approximately 1.5% of the sample, which has roughly 90,000 clones, just over 90% seen once. The specimen was blood. These TCRs come from a woman aged 30 to 39 in good health.

The chain recombines TRBV11-2 with TRBJ1-1; maybe TRBD1 (6 bases). Between the trimmed V and J ends, which lost 5 bases and 2 bases, there was a span of 21 bases. CDR1 is SGHAT, CDR2 FQNNGV, per germline. The CDR3 has 17 residues. The CDR3: CASSPTGTQNRNTEAFF. The CDR3 coding sequence is TGTGCCAGCAGCCCTACCGGGACACAAAATCGAAACACTGAAGCTTTCTTT.

The chain links TRBV29-1 to TRBJ1-5; D unclear. The germline V and J ends were trimmed by 5 bases and 2 bases, with 16 bases remaining between them. This CDR3 has 15 amino acids. CDR1 and CDR2 from the germline V gene are SQVTM and ANQGSEA. The CDR3 is CSVLDGRGGNQPQHF. The DNA for the CDR3 is TGCAGCGTTCTGGACGGGCGAGGAGGCAATCAGCCCCAGCATTTT.

The CDR3 here is CASSLGQGMNTEAFF. Written as DNA, the CDR3 is TGTGCCAGCAGCTTAGGACAGGGCATGAACACTGAAGCTTTCTTT. The chain employs TRBV7-8 and TRBJ1-1, with 7 bases identical to TRBD1. The trim removed 1 base at V and 0 bases at J, leaving 2 bases unmatched. The germline V gene has CDR1 SGHVS and CDR2 FQNEAQ. There are 15 residues in the CDR3.

The chain links TRBV24-1 to TRBJ2-5; D not resolved. Germline CDR1 and CDR2: KGHDR and SFDVKD. V was clipped by 3 bases and J by 1 base, with 11 bases between them. The CDR3 totals 15 residues. The CDR3 sequence is CATSDPGRAQETQYF. The CDR3 region has the DNA TGTGCCACCAGTGATCCCGGACGGGCCCAAGAGACCCAGTACTTC.

The chain joins TRBV19 to TRBJ2-6; D gene uncertain. V shed 6 bases and J shed 7 bases, with 10 bases lying between them. Germline CDR1 reads LNHDA; CDR2 reads SQIVND (reference sequence). CDR3 size: 13 residues. CDR3 loop: CASRDSLANVLTF. DNA of the CDR3: TGTGCCAGTAGGGATTCTTTAGCCAACGTCCTGACTTTC.

CDR3 protein: CASSRTTSFYNEQFF. CDR3 DNA sequence: TGTGCCAGCAGTCGAACGACTAGTTTCTACAATGAGCAGTTCTTC. The V and J genes are TRBV27 and TRBJ2-1; a possible D gene is TRBD2 (6 bases). Germline-derived CDR1 and CDR2 are MNHEY and SMNVEV (reference sequence). CDR3 length: 15 residues. The germline V and J ends were trimmed by 5 bases and 3 bases, with 14 bases remaining between them.

V and J are TRBV11-3 and TRBJ1-3; D gene ambiguous. V shed 2 bases and J shed 4 bases, with 18 bases lying between them. In germline, CDR1 is SGHNT, CDR2 YENEEA. CDR3 length: 17 amino acids. CDR3 sequence (DNA): TGTGCCAGCAGCTTAACTCCTGGGCCCGGATCAGGAAACACCATATATTTT. It is translated as CASSLTPGPGSGNTIYF. Together with reference TRBV11-3 and TRBJ1-3, the CDR3 gives the full variable domain: EAGVVQSPRYKIIEKKQPVAFWCNPISGHNTLYWYLQNLGQGPELLIRYENEEAVDDSQLPKDRFSAERLKGVDSTLKIQPAELGDSAVYLCASSLTPGPGSGNTIYFGEGSWLTVV.